Following are 26 T cell receptor beta chains from one sample sequenced in a study of shared T cell receptors in the human thymus. Clones were sequenced by immunoSEQ multiplex PCR, and TCRdb holds only the in-frame ones, with some missing. Of hundreds of thousands of clones listed, about 87% are singletons. The sample was also linked to a second study, of human thymus T cells.

The source material was thymocytes. The receptors were sampled from a boy younger than two with a congenital heart defect.

This clone has a single count. This chain links TRBV5-4 with TRBJ2-7, with 9 bases identical to TRBD1. The CDR3 sequence is 14 residues long. The ends lost 4 bases at V and 0 bases at J; junction bases unmatched: 2. From germline, CDR1 is SGHNT and CDR2 YYREEE (reference sequence). The CDR3 region has the DNA TGTGCCAGCAGCGGGACAGGGAACTCCTACGAGCAGTACTTC. This translates into CASSGTGNSYEQYF.

This clone was seen once. The genes are TRBV7-4 and TRBJ2-7, with 11 bases identical to TRBD2. With 1 base clipped from V and 4 bases from J, the junction kept 15 bases outside the gene matches. CDR1 and CDR2 (germline): SGHVT, SQSDAQ. The CDR3 extends over 19 amino acids. The CDR3 coding sequence is TGTGCCAGCAGCTTAGATGGGGTGGGACTAGCGGAGAAGAAGTACGAGCAGTACTTC. This translates into CASSLDGVGLAEKKYEQYF.

J is TRBJ1-6 and V is TRBV5-4; TRBD1 might be the D (6 bases). V was shortened by 1 base and J by 5 bases, with 25 bases between the two germline ends. This CDR3 has 20 amino acids. Germline V gene sequence: CDR1 SGHNT, CDR2 YYREEE (reference sequence). The CDR3 bases are TGTGCCAGCAGCTTGTTGGAGACCCGACCTACAGGGTGGGATAATTCACCCCTCCACTTT. Translation gives CASSLLETRPTGWDNSPLHF.

Here the CDR3 reads CAWRVGGKGIYYGYTF. The CDR3, as DNA: TGTGCCTGGAGAGTAGGGGGAAAGGGGATATACTATGGCTACACCTTC. The chain links TRBV30 to TRBJ1-2, with D possibly TRBD1 on 6 matching bases. This CDR3 contains 16 residues. The V gene lost 3 bases and the J gene lost 3 bases, with 20 bases spanning the gap. CDR1 and CDR2 (germline): GTSNPN, SVGIG (reference sequence).

The chain joins TRBV4-2 to TRBJ2-1; 11 bases are shared with TRBD2. CDR1 is LGHNA, CDR2 YNFKEQ, per germline. The CDR3 has 19 amino acids. V shed 4 bases and J 0 bases; nucleotides not matched to a gene: 11. CDR3 in DNA: TGTGCCAGCAGCCTAGGGATAGCGGGGGGGCGTGGCTCCTACAATGAGCAGTTCTTC. It codes for CASSLGIAGGRGSYNEQFF.

This clone was observed a handful of times. The V gene is TRBV19, the J gene TRBJ1-5; no clear D gene. The CDR3 has 15 amino acids. Per the germline V gene, CDR1 is LNHDA and CDR2 is SQIVND (reference sequence). Trimming took 3 bases from V and 4 from J, leaving 13 bases between them. DNA for the CDR3: TGTGCCAGTAGTATTTCAGGACTGCTGAATCAGCCCCAGCATTTT. Its protein product is CASSISGLLNQPQHF.

The J gene is TRBJ2-1, the V gene TRBV7-3; D is possibly TRBD1 (5 bases). The germline V gene has CDR1 SGHTA and CDR2 FQGTGA. V was trimmed by 5 bases and J by 3 bases, leaving 8 bases between them. This CDR3 has 13 amino acids. The CDR3 protein is CASSTDSYNEQFF. The CDR3 region has the DNA TGTGCCAGCAGCACAGACAGCTACAATGAGCAGTTCTTC.

The CDR3 DNA follows: TGTGCCTGGAGTGTACTACAGGGGAACGGCTACAATGAGCAGTTCTTC. It codes for CAWSVLQGNGYNEQFF. The chain links TRBV30 to TRBJ2-1; 7 bases are shared with TRBD1. V was pared by 0 bases and J by 3 bases, with 8 bases of the junction left unmatched. The V gene's germline CDR1 is GTSNPN and CDR2 SVGIG (reference sequence). This CDR3 has 16 residues.

CDR3 in amino acids: CASSQDRQGARSSGNTIYF. The DNA of the CDR3 is TGCGCCAGCAGCCAAGATCGTCAGGGGGCTAGGAGCTCTGGAAACACCATATATTTT. V usage is TRBV4-3 and J usage is TRBJ1-3, with 8 bases identical to TRBD1. The junction had 10 bases not matched to a gene; V was cut back by 0 bases and J by 0 bases. Germline V gene lookup returns CDR1 LGHNA and CDR2 YSLEER. This CDR3 region has 19 residues.

This chain uses TRBV5-5 with TRBJ1-1; D is uncertain. Germline values: CDR1 SGHKS, CDR2 YYEKEE (reference sequence). The V gene lost 0 bases and the J gene lost 1 base, with 4 bases spanning the gap. CDR3 size: 13 residues. CDR3 sequence: CASSLAGNTEAFF. The CDR3 nucleotides read TGTGCCAGCAGCTTGGCCGGGAACACTGAAGCTTTCTTT.

V and J are TRBV28 and TRBJ1-1, with D hard to call. V lost 7 bases and J lost 5, with 11 bases in between. The CDR3 contains 12 residues. CDR1 is MDHEN, CDR2 SYDVKM, per germline. The chain's CDR3 is CASTLGVTEAFF. CDR3 bases: TGTGCCAGCACCCTGGGAGTTACTGAAGCTTTCTTT.

In this sample, this clone turned up once. The sample holds other DNA sequences that translate to the same CDR3. The chain recombines TRBV7-9 with TRBJ2-7; a weak D match, TRBD2 (6 bases). The germline V gene has CDR1 SEHNR and CDR2 FQNEAQ (reference sequence). This CDR3 has 14 residues. V lost 3 bases, J lost 2 bases, and 11 bases lay in between. The CDR3 loop is CASSLGDSAYEQYF. Here the CDR3 DNA reads TGTGCCAGCAGCTTGGGGGACTCCGCCTACGAGCAGTACTTC.

This chain connects TRBV19 to TRBJ1-5, with D possibly TRBD1 on 6 matching bases. V shed 7 bases and J shed 5 bases, with 18 bases lying between them. This CDR3 is 15 amino acids long. Per the germline V gene, CDR1 is LNHDA and CDR2 is SQIVND (reference sequence). CDR3 residues: CASIANREIDQPQHF. As DNA, the CDR3 is TGTGCCAGTATCGCCAACAGGGAGATCGATCAGCCCCAGCATTTT.

The chain carries TRBV6-6 and TRBJ1-5, with D perhaps matching TRBD1 (5 bases). CDR3 length equals 16 residues. The V and J ends lost 4 bases and 2 bases respectively, with 15 bases between them. In germline, CDR1 is MNHNY, CDR2 SVGAGI (reference sequence). The CDR3 bases are TGTGCCAGCAGTTCTCCCGAGCCCAGGGGCAATCAGCCCCAGCATTTT. Protein product: CASSSPEPRGNQPQHF.

This clone was detected once. V is TRBV10-3 and J is TRBJ2-1; 7 nucleotides line up with TRBD2. Germline V gene sequence: CDR1 ENHRY, CDR2 SYGVKD. This CDR3 comprises 15 residues. V was clipped by 2 bases and J by 3 bases; unmatched bases: 4. CDR3 residues: CAISEAGEGYNEQFF. The CDR3 DNA reads as TGTGCCATCAGTGAGGCGGGGGAGGGCTACAATGAGCAGTTCTTC.

The J gene is TRBJ2-3, the V gene TRBV5-4; 8 bases are a match to TRBD1. V shed 1 base and J 4 bases; nucleotides not matched to a gene: 2. CDR1 and CDR2 (germline): SGHNT, YYREEE (reference sequence). This CDR3 comprises 14 residues. The CDR3 DNA sequence: TGTGCCAGCAGCTTGAGACAGGGGCCAGATACGCAGTATTTT. Encoded protein: CASSLRQGPDTQYF. The full variable domain, its missing parts supplied by reference TRBV5-4 and TRBJ2-3, is ETGVTQSPTHLIKTRGQQVTLRCSSQSGHNTVSWYQQALGQGPQFIFQYYREEENGRGNFPPRFSGLQFPNYSSELNVNALELDDSALYLCASSLRQGPDTQYFGPGTRLTVL.

The V gene is TRBV2, the J gene TRBJ1-2; a possible D gene is TRBD1 (6 bases). The germline V gene has CDR1 SNHLY and CDR2 FYNNEI. The CDR3 spans 14 residues. Trimming took off 6 bases at V and 5 bases at J, with 16 bases between the two ends. CDR3 amino acids: CASSAGQYEYGYTF. In DNA form, the CDR3 reads TGTGCCAGCAGCGCAGGACAGTACGAATATGGCTACACCTTC.

The gene calls are TRBV10-2 and TRBJ1-1, with 10 bases identical to TRBD1. With V trimmed by 10 bases and J by 5 bases, 7 bases remained unmatched. The CDR3 is made up of 13 amino acids. Germline assignment: CDR1 WSHSY and CDR2 SAAADI. Written as DNA, the CDR3 is TGCGCCACAACCTTGGACAGGGGGACTGAAGCTTTCTTT. Encoded protein: CATTLDRGTEAFF.

The J gene is TRBJ2-2, the V gene TRBV27; 7 nucleotides agree with TRBD1. This CDR3 contains 16 residues. V trimming: 5 bases; J trimming: 1 base; junction bases outside the gene matches: 7. Per germline, CDR1 MNHEY and CDR2 SMNVEV (reference sequence). The CDR3 DNA follows: TGTGCCAGCAGTCCCAGGACAGGCCTGAACACCGGGGAGCTGTTTTTT. Protein product: CASSPRTGLNTGELFF.

V usage is TRBV28 and J usage is TRBJ2-3; 7 nucleotides align to TRBD2. CDR3 length: 15 amino acids. Germline trimming cut 5 bases from V and 4 bases from J; bases unmatched to any gene: 9. CDR1 and CDR2 (germline): MDHEN, SYDVKM. CDR3 bases: TGTGCCAGCAGTCCACAGCGGGGCAAGCCAGATACGCAGTATTTT. It codes for CASSPQRGKPDTQYF. The entire variable domain, with the rest obtained from reference TRBV28 and TRBJ2-3, is as follows: DVKVTQSSRYLVKRTGEKVFLECVQDMDHENMFWYRQDPGLGLRLIYFSYDVKMKEKGDIPEGYSVSREKKERFSLILESASTNQTSMYLCASSPQRGKPDTQYFGPGTRLTVL.

The chain carries TRBV6-5 and TRBJ2-5, with TRBD1 matching 10 bases. Germline-derived CDR1 and CDR2 are MNHEY and SVGAGI. The V segment lost 6 bases and the J segment 2 bases; nucleotides outside the gene matches: 6. The CDR3 totals 15 residues. DNA for the CDR3: TGTGCCAGCAGAGCAGGGACAGGGGATCAAGAGACCCAGTACTTC. Translating gives CASRAGTGDQETQYF.

The chain employs TRBV5-6 and TRBJ1-5; D is perhaps TRBD1 (5 bases). CDR3 size: 17 residues. Germline CDR1 and CDR2: SGHDT and YYEEEE. V was cut by 2 bases and J by 0 bases, with 15 bases left in between. In nucleotides, the CDR3 is TGTGCCAGCAGCTTACTGACAGCATCTAATAGCAATCAGCCCCAGCATTTT. Translated, it gives CASSLLTASNSNQPQHF.

The V call is TRBV7-9, the J call TRBJ2-3, with D unresolved. Trimming removed 3 bases from V and 1 base from J, with 11 bases in between. This CDR3 spans 15 amino acids. Germline-derived CDR1 and CDR2 are SEHNR and FQNEAQ (reference sequence). The CDR3 bases are TGTGCCAGCAGCTTTTGGGCTAAATGCACAGATACGCAGTATTTT. Its translation is CASSFWAKCTDTQYF.

The rearrangement joins TRBV5-1 to TRBJ1-3; 8 bases match TRBD1. There are 20 residues in the CDR3. V lost 0 bases and J lost 0; bases outside the gene matches: 14. Germline V CDR1 and CDR2: SGHRS, YFSETQ. The CDR3 protein is CASSLDPTGVWNLSGNTIYF. The CDR3 DNA reads as TGCGCCAGCAGCTTGGATCCGACAGGGGTTTGGAATCTCTCTGGAAACACCATATATTTT.

The rearrangement uses TRBV28 and TRBJ2-4, with D unclear. The V end was cut by 6 bases, the J end by 5 bases, with 11 bases between. CDR1 MDHEN and CDR2 SYDVKM come from the germline V gene. This CDR3 has 13 residues. The DNA of the CDR3 is TGTGCCAGCAGGTGGGCAGGCCAAAACATTCAGTACTTC. Encoded protein: CASRWAGQNIQYF.

The rearrangement joins TRBV11-2 to TRBJ1-1; no reliable D call. Germline CDR1 and CDR2: SGHAT and FQNNGV. V gave up 2 bases and J gave up 1 base, with 2 bases separating them. The CDR3 covers 12 residues. CDR3 coding DNA: TGTGCCAGCAGCTTACAGAACACTGAAGCTTTCTTT. It encodes CASSLQNTEAFF.